Presented here are 32 T cell receptor beta chains from one specimen sequenced in a study of T cell responses to AZD1222 COVID-19 vaccine. Data came from immunoSEQ multiplex PCR; TCRdb stores just in-frame clones and leaves some out. The sample lists 120,000 or so clones, 75% to 90% occurring once. The sample consisted of peripheral blood, taken on day 0 of MenACWY control vaccination. The receptors were gathered from an adult in good health.

This clone is a singleton in its sample. This rearrangement joins TRBV5-1 to TRBJ1-4, with D perhaps TRBD1 (5 bases). The V end was cut by 0 bases, the J end by 6 bases, with 6 bases between. Germline V gene sequence: CDR1 SGHRS, CDR2 YFSETQ. This CDR3 has 13 amino acids. Written as DNA, the CDR3 is TGCGCCAGCAGCTTGGCCAGGGATGAAAAACTGTTTTTT. This translates into CASSLARDEKLFF.

This chain links TRBV5-1 with TRBJ2-2, with TRBD1 identical over 8 bases. This CDR3 spans 15 amino acids. Germline CDR1 reads SGHRS; CDR2 reads YFSETQ. With V trimmed by 3 bases and J by 4 bases, 5 bases remained unmatched. CDR3 region: CASSSRTGTTGELFF. For the CDR3, the DNA is TGCGCCAGCAGCTCCCGGACAGGGACCACCGGGGAGCTGTTTTTT.

The chain recombines TRBV30 with TRBJ2-7; D might be TRBD1 (6 bases). V was trimmed by 3 bases and J by 0 bases, leaving 15 bases between them. Germline V gene lookup returns CDR1 GTSNPN and CDR2 SVGIG (reference sequence). CDR3 length equals 15 residues. CDR3 sequence reads: CAWSHETGSSYEQYF. The DNA of the CDR3 is TGTGCCTGGAGCCACGAGACAGGCAGCTCCTACGAGCAGTACTTC.

This clone has a single count. This rearrangement joins TRBV5-5 to TRBJ1-4; 9 bases are a match to TRBD1. The CDR3 is made up of 17 amino acids. Germline V lookup: CDR1 SGHKS, CDR2 YYEKEE (reference sequence). The ends lost 4 bases at V and 4 bases at J; junction bases unmatched: 11. CDR3 loop: CASSPGTGRNGNEKLFF. As DNA, the CDR3 is TGTGCCAGCAGCCCCGGGACAGGGCGCAACGGTAATGAAAAACTGTTTTTT.

The chain combines TRBV2 with TRBJ2-7; the D gene is possibly TRBD1 (5 bases). Germline V gives CDR1 SNHLY, CDR2 FYNNEI. V was clipped by 4 bases and J by 2 bases, with 9 bases between them. The CDR3 runs 13 residues. The CDR3 is CASSGGRAYEQYF. The CDR3 DNA reads TGTGCCAGCAGTGGAGGCAGGGCCTACGAGCAGTACTTC.

The chain couples TRBV6-5 to TRBJ1-4, with 7 positions matching TRBD1. The CDR3 is made up of 14 amino acids. Germline V gives CDR1 MNHEY, CDR2 SVGAGI. The junction had 7 bases not matched to a gene; V was cut back by 10 bases and J by 2 bases. As DNA, the CDR3 is TGTGCCACCCAGGACAGGAGCACTAATGAAAAACTGTTTTTT. Amino acids: CATQDRSTNEKLFF.

CDR3 loop: CASTTTSGMYEQYF. Written as DNA, the CDR3 is TGTGCCAGCACCACAACTAGCGGGATGTACGAGCAGTACTTC. This chain uses TRBV7-9 with TRBJ2-7; 10 bases match TRBD2. Per the germline V gene, CDR1 is SEHNR and CDR2 is FQNEAQ (reference sequence). J was trimmed by 4 bases and V by 7 bases; bases with no gene match: 7. The CDR3 runs to 14 residues.

This chain joins TRBV12-3 or TRBV12-4 and TRBJ1-1, with a possible D match to TRBD1 (6 bases). Trimming removed 5 bases at V and 8 bases at J, with 15 bases between. The CDR3 runs to 13 residues. This CDR3 is CASSGQQKLEAFF. DNA of the CDR3: TGTGCCAGCAGTGGACAGCAAAAACTCGAAGCTTTCTTT.

The V gene is TRBV7-9, the J gene TRBJ2-7; D remains ambiguous. Trimming stripped 2 bases from V and 5 bases from J, with 13 bases between. The germline V gene encodes CDR1 SEHNR and CDR2 FQNEAQ (reference sequence). The CDR3 totals 14 residues. The CDR3, as DNA: TGTGCCAGCAGCTTAACTCCAACAGCCGACGAGCAGTACTTC. Translation gives CASSLTPTADEQYF.

The chain carries TRBV5-4 and TRBJ2-2; TRBD2 matches 10 bases. This CDR3 region has 16 residues. V was clipped by 0 bases and J by 6 bases; unmatched bases: 5. In germline, CDR1 is SGHNT, CDR2 YYREEE (reference sequence). The chain's CDR3 is CASSLGLAGPPGELFF. The DNA of the CDR3 is TGTGCCAGCAGCTTGGGACTAGCGGGCCCGCCCGGGGAGCTGTTTTTT.

The gene calls are TRBV19 and TRBJ1-1; TRBD1 aligns across 10 bases. The V gene's germline CDR1 is LNHDA and CDR2 SQIVND (reference sequence). Trimming at V came to 5 bases and at J to 8 bases, leaving 5 bases not matched to a gene. The length of the CDR3 is 13 residues. The chain's CDR3 is CASSPRDRGEAFF. CDR3 coding DNA: TGTGCCAGTAGTCCCCGGGACAGGGGCGAAGCTTTCTTT.

V gene TRBV5-4 combines with J gene TRBJ2-1, with D tentatively TRBD1 (5 bases). This CDR3 region has 13 residues. The ends were cut back, 1 base at V and 5 bases at J, with 7 bases in the middle. CDR1 is SGHNT, CDR2 YYREEE, per germline (reference sequence). The CDR3 sequence is CASSLQGNNEQFF. The CDR3 DNA reads TGTGCCAGCAGCTTGCAGGGAAACAATGAGCAGTTCTTC.

This clone was seen a single time. The V and J genes are TRBV6-5 and TRBJ2-7; D unresolved. Germline-derived CDR1 and CDR2 are MNHEY and SVGAGI. Trimming stripped 1 base from V and 0 bases from J, with 7 bases between. The CDR3 covers 14 residues. CDR3 sequence reads: CASSYLRSSYEQYF. CDR3 DNA: TGTGCCAGCAGTTACTTAAGGAGCTCCTACGAGCAGTACTTC.

The rearrangement uses TRBV2 and TRBJ2-1; 12 nucleotides line up with TRBD2. V shed 6 bases, J shed 2 bases, and the junction held 8 bases outside the gene matches. This CDR3 has 17 residues. Germline V gene lookup returns CDR1 SNHLY and CDR2 FYNNEI. CDR3 DNA: TGTGCCAGCAGGTTAGCTAGCGGGAGGGCCACCTACAATGAGCAGTTCTTC. The encoded protein is CASRLASGRATYNEQFF.

The V gene is TRBV5-5, the J gene TRBJ1-5, with D hard to call. Trimming left V 2 bases short and J 6 bases short, with 9 bases between. The CDR3 has 13 amino acids. In germline, CDR1 is SGHKS, CDR2 YYEKEE (reference sequence). CDR3 sequence reads: CASSFLSGQPQHF. Written as DNA, the CDR3 is TGTGCCAGCAGCTTTTTGTCCGGTCAGCCCCAGCATTTT.

The V and J genes are TRBV5-1 and TRBJ2-5; 9 nucleotides agree with TRBD2. The CDR3 sequence is 14 residues long. Trimming removed 3 bases from V and 4 bases from J; junction bases left unmatched: 4. The germline CDR1 and CDR2 sequences are SGHRS and YFSETQ. Here the CDR3 DNA reads TGCGCCAGCAGCTCTATAGCGGGGGCAGAGACCCAGTACTTC. It yields the protein CASSSIAGAETQYF.

This chain uses TRBV9 with TRBJ1-2, with 7 bases matching TRBD1. Germline CDR1 is SGDLS and CDR2 is YYNGEE. This CDR3 comprises 15 residues. V gave up 0 bases and J gave up 2 bases; unmatched junction bases: 4. CDR3 protein: CASSVDEGANYGYTF. In DNA form, the CDR3 reads TGTGCCAGCAGCGTAGACGAGGGGGCGAACTATGGCTACACCTTC.

This chain connects TRBV5-4 to TRBJ2-2; D is perhaps TRBD2 (5 bases). The V gene's germline CDR1 is SGHNT and CDR2 YYREEE (reference sequence). V lost 2 bases and J 1 base, leaving 12 bases between the germline ends. This CDR3 is built from 16 residues. CDR3: CASSFLASKNTGELFF. DNA for the CDR3: TGTGCCAGCAGCTTCTTAGCGAGTAAGAACACCGGGGAGCTGTTTTTT. The entire variable domain, with the rest obtained from reference TRBV5-4 and TRBJ2-2, is as follows: ETGVTQSPTHLIKTRGQQVTLRCSSQSGHNTVSWYQQALGQGPQFIFQYYREEENGRGNFPPRFSGLQFPNYSSELNVNALELDDSALYLCASSFLASKNTGELFFGEGSRLTVL.

V is TRBV7-2 and J is TRBJ2-1; 9 bases line up with TRBD1. Germline CDR1 SGHTA, CDR2 FQGNSA. Trimming removed 5 bases from V and 8 bases from J; junction bases left unmatched: 7. The CDR3 length is 14 residues. The DNA of the CDR3 is TGTGCCAGCAGCGCCGGGACAGGGTTCCATGAGCAGTTCTTC. It codes for CASSAGTGFHEQFF. Full variable domain (missing parts from reference TRBV7-2 and TRBJ2-1): GAGVSQSPSNKVTEKGKDVELRCDPISGHTALYWYRQSLGQGLEFLIYFQGNSAPDKSGLPSDRFSAERTGGSVSTLTIQRTQQEDSAVYLCASSAGTGFHEQFFGPGTRLTVL.

This clone was detected only once. The rearrangement links TRBV19 to TRBJ2-2; TRBD1 aligns across 7 bases. The germline gives CDR1 LNHDA, CDR2 SQIVND (reference sequence). The V and J ends lost 2 bases and 3 bases, in that order; junction bases with no gene match: 6. The CDR3 is 16 amino acids. The CDR3 spells CASSISTGSYTGELFF. CDR3 nucleotides: TGTGCCAGTAGTATATCGACAGGGAGTTACACCGGGGAGCTGTTTTTT.

This CDR3 reads CASSLGRYEQYF. In DNA form, the CDR3 reads TGTGCCAGCAGCTTAGGCAGATACGAGCAGTACTTC. The chain has TRBV7-2 and TRBJ2-7; D remains unclear. Germline V gene data show CDR1 as SGHTA and CDR2 as FQGNSA. Trimming left V 1 base short and J 4 bases short, with 5 bases between. This CDR3 region has 12 residues.

The chain links TRBV18 to TRBJ1-1; TRBD1 is a possible D gene (5 bases). V lost 2 bases and J lost 2, with 6 bases in between. This CDR3 is built from 13 residues. Germline V gene sequence: CDR1 KGHSH, CDR2 LQKENI. The CDR3 DNA reads as TGTGCCAGCTCACCAGGGACTAACACTGAAGCTTTCTTT. Amino acids: CASSPGTNTEAFF.

The V gene is TRBV6-2 or TRBV6-3, the J gene TRBJ2-7, with no clear D. Germline V CDR1 and CDR2: MNHEY, SVGEGT. V was clipped by 6 bases and J by 2 bases, with 17 bases between them. This CDR3 comprises 15 residues. In DNA form, the CDR3 reads TGTGCCAGCAGCTTCCGCAGCGCCCTTACCTACGAGCAGTACTTC. The encoded protein is CASSFRSALTYEQYF.

In its sample, this clone was seen a few times. The V gene is TRBV4-3, the J gene TRBJ2-1, with 11 bases identical to TRBD1. The length of the CDR3 is 15 residues. Per the germline V gene, CDR1 is LGHNA and CDR2 is YSLEER. V shed 5 bases, J shed 6 bases, and the junction held 6 bases outside the gene matches. DNA of the CDR3: TGCGCCAGCAGCTCCGGACAGGGGGCAGTCAATGAGCAGTTCTTC. Translating gives CASSSGQGAVNEQFF.

The rearrangement joins TRBV12-5 to TRBJ1-1, with D possibly being TRBD1 (6 bases). V lost 6 bases and J lost 5, with 10 bases in between. Germline V lookup: CDR1 LGHNT, CDR2 FRNRAP. The CDR3 is 12 amino acids. The DNA of the CDR3 is TGTGCTAGTGGAACAGGGTTGACTGAAGCTTTCTTT. Translated: CASGTGLTEAFF.

This chain uses TRBV5-6 with TRBJ1-5; 8 bases agree with TRBD1. CDR1 is SGHDT, CDR2 YYEEEE, per germline. J gave up 0 bases and V 3 bases, and 2 bases lay outside the gene matches. The CDR3 length is 15 residues. CDR3 DNA: TGTGCCAGCAGCTACAGGGGGTTTAGCAATCAGCCCCAGCATTTT. As protein: CASSYRGFSNQPQHF.

This clone was seen a few times. This chain joins TRBV6-1 and TRBJ1-4, with 9 bases aligning to TRBD1. In germline, CDR1 is MNHNS, CDR2 SASEGT. The CDR3 is 15 residues long. With 3 bases clipped from V and 6 bases from J, the junction kept 5 bases outside the gene matches. CDR3 in amino acids: CASSEPGQGHEKLFF. As DNA, the CDR3 is TGTGCCAGCAGTGAGCCGGGACAGGGACATGAAAAACTGTTTTTT.

The chain carries TRBV5-1 and TRBJ2-1; weak D call: TRBD1 (5 bases). Trimming pared 5 bases from V and 7 bases from J, leaving 10 bases between. The germline V gene encodes CDR1 SGHRS and CDR2 YFSETQ. The CDR3 spans 12 residues. Here the CDR3 DNA reads TGCGCCAGCAGATCGCAGGGAAATGAGCAGTTCTTC. Its protein product is CASRSQGNEQFF.

V and J are TRBV5-5 and TRBJ1-2; no clear D gene. The V and J ends lost 3 bases and 6 bases respectively, with 12 bases between them. This CDR3 has 13 residues. The germline V gene encodes CDR1 SGHKS and CDR2 YYEKEE (reference sequence). The CDR3 DNA sequence: TGTGCCAGCAGCTCTCTCCTCGGTGATGGCTACACCTTC. This sequence encodes CASSSLLGDGYTF.

This clone has a handful of counts. The V call is TRBV30, the J call TRBJ1-2, with 7 bases aligning to TRBD1. CDR1 is GTSNPN, CDR2 SVGIG, per germline (reference sequence). V lost 3 bases, J lost 2 bases, and 6 bases stayed unmatched. CDR3 length: 14 amino acids. CDR3 loop: CAWRWGRGNYGYTF. CDR3 sequence (DNA): TGTGCCTGGAGGTGGGGCAGGGGGAACTATGGCTACACCTTC.

CDR3 sequence reads: CASSSWAGGPGDTQYF. CDR3 sequence (DNA): TGTGCCAGCAGCTCGTGGGCGGGAGGGCCTGGAGATACGCAGTATTTT. J is TRBJ2-3 and V is TRBV7-6, with 9 bases lining up with TRBD2. CDR1 is SGHVS and CDR2 is FNYEAQ in the germline V gene. This CDR3 has 16 amino acids. J lost 5 bases, V lost 4 bases, and 10 bases had no gene match.

V and J are TRBV9 and TRBJ2-1; D call uncertain. The CDR3 is 13 amino acids. In germline, CDR1 is SGDLS, CDR2 YYNGEE. The V gene lost 0 bases and the J gene lost 5 bases, with 6 bases spanning the gap. The CDR3 nucleotides are TGTGCCAGCAGCGTAGGGCCTGACAATGAGCAGTTCTTC. It yields the protein CASSVGPDNEQFF.